This T cell receptor (beta chain) was documented in a study of shared clonotypes between healthy human individuals. Study in general: Every donor yielded three CD4 naive, three CD4 memory, two CD8 naive and one CD8 memory plate.

The authors loaded around 220 ng DNA, roughly 27,000 T cell genomes, into sorted-subset replicate PCRs. Here immunoSEQ multiplex PCR was the method, and the copy in TCRdb shows in-frame clones only, minus some. Among hundreds of thousands of clones listed, about 96% were seen once. Comments on this clone: Antigen specificity is unknown.

CD45RO-negative cells were positively selected for CCR7, leaving out terminally differentiated effector memory CD45RA+ cells. Study-wide results and caveats: Among non-shared clonotypes, generation probabilities were lower than among those shared by all four donors. The diversity represented, both genetic and in exposure history, was limited by few donors.

The receptor was derived from a woman in her twenties or thirties in good health. Sequenced: naive CD8+ T cells sorted from blood.

The CDR3 here is CASSSGQGAENEQFF. CDR3 bases: TGTGCCAGCAGCTCAGGACAGGGGGCTGAGAATGAGCAGTTCTTC. J is TRBJ2-1 and V is TRBV7-9, with 11 bases that match TRBD1. CDR3 size: 15 residues. Germline CDR1 SEHNR, CDR2 FQNEAQ (reference sequence). The V and J ends lost 4 bases and 7 bases, in that order; junction bases with no gene match: 6.